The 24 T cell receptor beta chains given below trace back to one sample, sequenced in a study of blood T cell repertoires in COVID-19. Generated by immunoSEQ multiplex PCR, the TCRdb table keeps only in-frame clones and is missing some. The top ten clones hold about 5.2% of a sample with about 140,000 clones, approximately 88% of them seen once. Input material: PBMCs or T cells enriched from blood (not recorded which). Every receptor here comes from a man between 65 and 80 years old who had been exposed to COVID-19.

The CDR3 loop reads CASSLGLGNSPLHF. DNA for the CDR3: TGTGCCAGCAGCTTAGGGCTCGGGAATTCACCCCTCCACTTT. The chain couples TRBV7-2 to TRBJ1-6, with unresolved D. The CDR3 length is 14 residues. The V end lost 1 base, the J end lost 7 bases, and 8 bases lay between the germline ends. Germline CDR1 reads SGHTA; CDR2 reads FQGNSA. The full variable domain, its missing parts supplied by reference TRBV7-2 and TRBJ1-6, is GAGVSQSPSNKVTEKGKDVELRCDPISGHTALYWYRQSLGQGLEFLIYFQGNSAPDKSGLPSDRFSAERTGGSVSTLTIQRTQQEDSAVYLCASSLGLGNSPLHFGNGTRLTVT.

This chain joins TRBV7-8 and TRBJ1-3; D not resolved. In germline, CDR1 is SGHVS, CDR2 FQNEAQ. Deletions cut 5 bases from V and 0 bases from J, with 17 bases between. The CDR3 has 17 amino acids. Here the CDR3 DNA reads TGTGCCAGCAGCCTTGCGGAGATGATGACCTCTGGAAACACCATATATTTT. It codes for CASSLAEMMTSGNTIYF.

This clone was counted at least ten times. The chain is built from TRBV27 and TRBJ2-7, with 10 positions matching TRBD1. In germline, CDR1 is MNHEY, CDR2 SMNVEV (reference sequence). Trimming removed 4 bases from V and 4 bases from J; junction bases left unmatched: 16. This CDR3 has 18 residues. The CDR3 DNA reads TGTGCCAGCAGTTATTCAGGTCTGCCGGGACAGGGGACATACGAGCAGTACTTC. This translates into CASSYSGLPGQGTYEQYF.

CDR3 DNA sequence: TGTGCCAGCAGCTTTGGGACAGTTCTCAATCAGCCCCAGCATTTT. Translating gives CASSFGTVLNQPQHF. The chain employs TRBV5-8 and TRBJ1-5; 7 nucleotides align to TRBD1. With 2 bases clipped from V and 3 bases from J, the junction kept 5 bases outside the gene matches. The CDR3 totals 15 residues. Germline V gene lookup returns CDR1 SGHTS and CDR2 YDEGEE.

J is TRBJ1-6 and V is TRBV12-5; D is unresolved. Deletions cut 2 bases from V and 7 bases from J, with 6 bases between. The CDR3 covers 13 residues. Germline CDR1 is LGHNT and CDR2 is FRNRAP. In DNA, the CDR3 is TGTGCTAGTGGTTTGTCCTTAAATTCACCCCTCCACTTT. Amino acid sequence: CASGLSLNSPLHF. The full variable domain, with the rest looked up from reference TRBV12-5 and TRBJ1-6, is DARVTQTPRHKVTEMGQEVTMRCQPILGHNTVFWYRQTMMQGLELLAYFRNRAPLDDSGMPKDRFSAEMPDATLATLKIQPSEPRDSAVYFCASGLSLNSPLHFGNGTRLTVT.

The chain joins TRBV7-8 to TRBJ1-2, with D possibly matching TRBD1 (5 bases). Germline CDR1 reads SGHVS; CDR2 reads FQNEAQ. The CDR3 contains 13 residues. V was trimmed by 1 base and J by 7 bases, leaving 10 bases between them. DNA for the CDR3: TGTGCCAGCAGCTTAGGGCAGGGCGGTGGCTACACCTTC. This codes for CASSLGQGGGYTF.

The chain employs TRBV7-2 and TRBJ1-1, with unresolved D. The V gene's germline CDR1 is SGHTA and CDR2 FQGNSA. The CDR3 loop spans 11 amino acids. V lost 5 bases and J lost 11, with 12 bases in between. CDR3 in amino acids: CASSPQVGAFF. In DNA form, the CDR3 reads TGTGCCAGCAGCCCCCAGGTTGGGGCTTTCTTT.

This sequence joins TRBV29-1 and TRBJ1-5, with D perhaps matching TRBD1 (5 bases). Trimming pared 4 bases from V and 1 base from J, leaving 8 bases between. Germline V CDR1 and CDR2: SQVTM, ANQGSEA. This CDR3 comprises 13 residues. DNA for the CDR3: TGCAGCGTTGGACAGACCAGCAATCAGCCCCAGCATTTT. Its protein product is CSVGQTSNQPQHF.

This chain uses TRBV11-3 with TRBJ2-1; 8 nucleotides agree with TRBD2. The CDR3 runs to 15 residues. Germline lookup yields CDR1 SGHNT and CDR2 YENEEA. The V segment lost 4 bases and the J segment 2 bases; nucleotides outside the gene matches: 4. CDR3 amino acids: CASSSSAGAYNEQFF. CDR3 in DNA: TGTGCCAGCAGCTCCTCAGCGGGGGCCTACAATGAGCAGTTCTTC. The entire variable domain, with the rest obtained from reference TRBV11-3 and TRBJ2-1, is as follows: EAGVVQSPRYKIIEKKQPVAFWCNPISGHNTLYWYLQNLGQGPELLIRYENEEAVDDSQLPKDRFSAERLKGVDSTLKIQPAELGDSAVYLCASSSSAGAYNEQFFGPGTRLTVL.

CDR3 in amino acids: CASSQDRGFTGELFF. CDR3 DNA sequence: TGCGCCAGCAGCCAAGATCGCGGGTTCACCGGGGAGCTGTTTTTT. The rearrangement links TRBV4-3 to TRBJ2-2; TRBD2 is a possible D gene (5 bases). The germline V and J ends were trimmed by 0 bases and 4 bases, with 9 bases remaining between them. The length of the CDR3 is 15 residues. CDR1 is LGHNA, CDR2 YSLEER, per germline.

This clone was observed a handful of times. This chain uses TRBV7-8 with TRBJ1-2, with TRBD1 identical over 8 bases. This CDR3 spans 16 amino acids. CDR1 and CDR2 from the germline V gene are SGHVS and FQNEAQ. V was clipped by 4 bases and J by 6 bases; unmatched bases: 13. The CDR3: CASSSRIDRGENGYTF. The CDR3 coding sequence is TGTGCCAGCAGCTCGAGGATAGACAGGGGAGAGAATGGCTACACCTTC.

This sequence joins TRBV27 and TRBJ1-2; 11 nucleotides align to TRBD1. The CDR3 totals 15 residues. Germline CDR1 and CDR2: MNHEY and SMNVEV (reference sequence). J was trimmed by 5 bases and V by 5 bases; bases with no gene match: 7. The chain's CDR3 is CASSVRTGGGYGYTF. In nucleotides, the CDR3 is TGTGCCAGCAGTGTACGGACAGGGGGCGGATATGGCTACACCTTC.

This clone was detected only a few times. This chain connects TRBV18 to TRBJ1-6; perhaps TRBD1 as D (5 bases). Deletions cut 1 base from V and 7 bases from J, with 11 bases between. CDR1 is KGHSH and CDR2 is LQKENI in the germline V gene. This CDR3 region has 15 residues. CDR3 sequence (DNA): TGTGCCAGCTCACCACAAAAGGGGAGGAATTCACCCCTCCACTTT. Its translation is CASSPQKGRNSPLHF.

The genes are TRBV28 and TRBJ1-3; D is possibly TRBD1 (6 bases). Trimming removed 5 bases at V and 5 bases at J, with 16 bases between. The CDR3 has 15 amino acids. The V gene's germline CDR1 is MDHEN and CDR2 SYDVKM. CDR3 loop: CASSAYPGVRNTIYF. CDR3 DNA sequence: TGTGCCAGCAGTGCATACCCAGGGGTTAGAAACACCATATATTTT.

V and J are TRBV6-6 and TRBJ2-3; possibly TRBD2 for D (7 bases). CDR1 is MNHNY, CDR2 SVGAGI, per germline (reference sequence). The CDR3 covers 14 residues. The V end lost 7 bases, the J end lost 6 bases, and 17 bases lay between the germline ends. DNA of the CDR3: TGTGCCAGCACGAGGGGGGGATCGTACGATACGCAGTATTTT. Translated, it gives CASTRGGSYDTQYF.

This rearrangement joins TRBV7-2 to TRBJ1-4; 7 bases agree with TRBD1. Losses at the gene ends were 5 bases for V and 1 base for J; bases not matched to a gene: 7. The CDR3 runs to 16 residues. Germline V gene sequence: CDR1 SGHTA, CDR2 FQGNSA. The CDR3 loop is CASSRGTVLTNEKLFF. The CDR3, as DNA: TGTGCCAGCAGCAGAGGGACAGTTCTAACTAATGAAAAACTGTTTTTT.

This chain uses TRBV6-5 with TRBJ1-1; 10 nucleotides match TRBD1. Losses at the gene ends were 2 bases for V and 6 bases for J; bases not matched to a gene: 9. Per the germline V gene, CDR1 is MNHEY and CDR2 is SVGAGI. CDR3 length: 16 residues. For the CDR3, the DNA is TGTGCCAGCAGTTACAACCGGGACAGGGGTTATGCTGAAGCTTTCTTT. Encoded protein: CASSYNRDRGYAEAFF.

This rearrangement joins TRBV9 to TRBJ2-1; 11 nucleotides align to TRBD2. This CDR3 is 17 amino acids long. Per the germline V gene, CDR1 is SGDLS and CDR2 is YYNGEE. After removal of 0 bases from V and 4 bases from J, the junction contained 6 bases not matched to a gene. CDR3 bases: TGTGCCAGCAGCGTAGCCCCTAGCGGGGGGTTATACAATGAGCAGTTCTTC. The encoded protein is CASSVAPSGGLYNEQFF.

The CDR3 DNA sequence: TGTGCCAGCAGCCTCGATAGGGGCAATTACGAGCAGTACTTC. Translating gives CASSLDRGNYEQYF. This sequence joins TRBV7-6 and TRBJ2-7; maybe TRBD1 (5 bases). V lost 5 bases and J lost 4, with 15 bases in between. The CDR3 is 14 residues long. CDR1 SGHVS and CDR2 FNYEAQ come from the germline V gene.

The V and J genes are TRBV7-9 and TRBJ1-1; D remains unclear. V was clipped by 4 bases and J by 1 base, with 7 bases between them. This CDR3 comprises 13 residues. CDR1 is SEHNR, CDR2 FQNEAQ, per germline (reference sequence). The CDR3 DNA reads TGTGCCAGCAGCTCCTCGCGGAACACTGAAGCTTTCTTT. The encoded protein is CASSSSRNTEAFF. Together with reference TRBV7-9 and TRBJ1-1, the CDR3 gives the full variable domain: DTGVSQNPRHKITKRGQNVTFRCDPISEHNRLYWYRQTLGQGPEFLTYFQNEAQLEKSRLLSDRFSAERPKGSFSTLEIQRTEQGDSAMYLCASSSSRNTEAFFGQGTRLTVV.

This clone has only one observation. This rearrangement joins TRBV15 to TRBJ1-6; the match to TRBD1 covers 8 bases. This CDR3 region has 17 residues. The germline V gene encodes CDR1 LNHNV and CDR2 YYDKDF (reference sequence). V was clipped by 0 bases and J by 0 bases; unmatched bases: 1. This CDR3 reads CATSREDRGSYNSPLHF. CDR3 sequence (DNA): TGTGCCACCAGCAGAGAAGACAGGGGCTCCTATAATTCACCCCTCCACTTT.

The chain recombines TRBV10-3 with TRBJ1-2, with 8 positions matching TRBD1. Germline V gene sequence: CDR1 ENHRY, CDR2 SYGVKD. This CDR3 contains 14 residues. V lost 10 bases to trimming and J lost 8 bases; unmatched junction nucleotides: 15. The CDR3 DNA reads TGTGCCAACAGCCCGGACAGGGCTGCTAAGGGCTACACCTTC. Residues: CANSPDRAAKGYTF.

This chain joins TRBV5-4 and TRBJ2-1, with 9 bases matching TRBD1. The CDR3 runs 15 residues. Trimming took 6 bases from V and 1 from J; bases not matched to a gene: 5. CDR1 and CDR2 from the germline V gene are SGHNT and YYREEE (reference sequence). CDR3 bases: TGTGCCAGCATCTCACAGGGGGCGTCCTACAATGAGCAGTTCTTC. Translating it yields CASISQGASYNEQFF.

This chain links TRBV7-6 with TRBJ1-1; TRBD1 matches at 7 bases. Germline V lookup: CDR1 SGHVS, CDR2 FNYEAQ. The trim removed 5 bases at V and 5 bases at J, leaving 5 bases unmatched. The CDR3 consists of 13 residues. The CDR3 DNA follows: TGTGCCAGCAGCGTGGGACAGAGGACTGAAGCTTTCTTT. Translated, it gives CASSVGQRTEAFF.